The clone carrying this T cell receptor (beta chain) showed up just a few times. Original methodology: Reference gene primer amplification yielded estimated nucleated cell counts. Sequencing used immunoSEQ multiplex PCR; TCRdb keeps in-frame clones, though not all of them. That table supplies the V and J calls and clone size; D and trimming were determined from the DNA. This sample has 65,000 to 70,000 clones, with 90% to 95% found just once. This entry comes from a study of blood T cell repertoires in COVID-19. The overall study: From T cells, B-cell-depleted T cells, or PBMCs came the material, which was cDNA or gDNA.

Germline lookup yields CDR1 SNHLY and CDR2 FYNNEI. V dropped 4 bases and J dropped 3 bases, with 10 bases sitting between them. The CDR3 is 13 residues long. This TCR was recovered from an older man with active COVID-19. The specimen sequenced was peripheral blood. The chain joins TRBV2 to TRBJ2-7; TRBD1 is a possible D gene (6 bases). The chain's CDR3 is CASSVNRDYEQYV. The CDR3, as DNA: TGTGCCAGCAGTGTGAACAGGGACTACGAGCAGTACGTC.